This T cell receptor beta chain came from a study of tumor-infiltrating lymphocytes in localized non-small cell lung cancer. The assay was immunoSEQ multiplex PCR, and TCRdb's table has in-frame clones only and misses some. The sample consists of thousands of clones, 68% of them appearing once. Germline CDR1 GTSNPN, CDR2 SVGIG (reference sequence). This CDR3 is built from 12 residues. Trimming cost V 0 bases and J 4 bases, with 7 bases left between them. Specimen: uninvolved lung tissue not adjacent to the tumor. The TCR comes from a human donor with non-small cell lung cancer. This rearrangement joins TRBV30 to TRBJ2-7, with D uncertain. The CDR3 bases are TGTGCCTGGAGTGTACAGCCGTACGAGCAGTACTTC. Encoded protein: CAWSVQPYEQYF.